The 8 T cell receptor beta chains below were found in one sample sequenced in a study of blood T cell repertoires in COVID-19. This table comes from immunoSEQ multiplex PCR, and its TCRdb copy is limited to in-frame clones, with some not included. The sample contains 90,000 to 120,000 clones, less than 75% of which appear only once. Sequencing was carried out using peripheral blood. These receptors were obtained from a woman in her 40s with acute or convalescent COVID-19.

The chain joins TRBV7-9 to TRBJ2-1, with 8 bases identical to TRBD1. Germline CDR1 is SEHNR and CDR2 is FQNEAQ (reference sequence). V shed 4 bases and J 3 bases; nucleotides not matched to a gene: 5. This CDR3 comprises 15 residues. CDR3 residues: CASSSTTGDYNEQFF. The CDR3 DNA reads as TGTGCCAGCAGCTCCACGACAGGGGACTACAATGAGCAGTTCTTC.

The chain is built from TRBV27 and TRBJ2-7; weak D call: TRBD1 (6 bases). Germline CDR1 and CDR2: MNHEY and SMNVEV (reference sequence). The CDR3 is 16 amino acids. The germline V and J ends were trimmed by 6 bases and 3 bases, with 21 bases remaining between them. CDR3 amino acids: CASSRGVGQTFYEQYF. The DNA of the CDR3 is TGTGCCAGCAGCCGGGGTGTCGGACAGACCTTCTACGAGCAGTACTTC.

CDR3 amino acids: CASSYGLAGVTDTQYF. The CDR3 DNA reads as TGCGCCAGCAGCTATGGACTAGCGGGGGTCACAGATACGCAGTATTTT. The chain is built from TRBV5-1 and TRBJ2-3, with 13 nucleotides matching TRBD2. The CDR3 has 16 residues. The V gene end was trimmed by 3 bases and the J gene end by 2 bases; junction bases not matched to a gene: 3. CDR1 SGHRS and CDR2 YFSETQ come from the germline V gene. The entire variable domain, with the rest obtained from reference TRBV5-1 and TRBJ2-3, is as follows: KAGVTQTPRYLIKTRGQQVTLSCSPISGHRSVSWYQQTPGQGLQFLFEYFSETQRNKGNFPGRFSGRQFSNSRSEMNVSTLELGDSALYLCASSYGLAGVTDTQYFGPGTRLTVL.

The chain employs TRBV6-5 and TRBJ1-5, with D unresolved. The germline V and J ends were trimmed by 0 bases and 4 bases, with 10 bases remaining between them. The CDR3 length is 15 residues. Germline assignment: CDR1 MNHEY and CDR2 SVGAGI. CDR3 nucleotides: TGTGCCAGCAGTTACTCCTGGCAGGCTAATCAGCCCCAGCATTTT. Protein sequence: CASSYSWQANQPQHF.

This clone was seen only once. This chain joins TRBV6-5 and TRBJ2-1, with 7 nucleotides matching TRBD1. The V gene end was trimmed by 6 bases and the J gene end by 0 bases; junction bases not matched to a gene: 5. CDR3 length: 15 residues. Germline V gene data show CDR1 as MNHEY and CDR2 as SVGAGI. This CDR3 is CASRQGQSSYNEQFF. The CDR3 region has the DNA TGTGCCAGCAGACAGGGACAGAGCTCCTACAATGAGCAGTTCTTC.

This chain links TRBV21-1 with TRBJ1-4; the D segment call TRBD1 is taken from the table without a DNA check. TRBV21-1 is a pseudogene. CDR3 length: 17 amino acids. CDR3 amino acids: CASLNRGARPPNEKLFF. CDR3 sequence (DNA): TGTGCCAGCTTGAACAGGGGCGCCCGCCCACCTAATGAAAAACTGTTTTTT.

The count of this clone is one. The chain couples TRBV6-1 to TRBJ2-7; the D gene is possibly TRBD2 (6 bases). This CDR3 is 17 amino acids long. Trimming cost V 2 bases and J 2 bases, with 19 bases left between them. The germline V gene encodes CDR1 MNHNS and CDR2 SASEGT. The CDR3 coding sequence is TGTGCCAGCAGTGAAAAGATTAGCGGCTCCGGGACCTACGAGCAGTACTTC. Translation gives CASSEKISGSGTYEQYF.

V usage is TRBV6-5 and J usage is TRBJ2-1; D gene uncertain. CDR1 is MNHEY, CDR2 SVGAGI, per germline. The CDR3 runs 11 residues. With 5 bases removed from V and 9 bases from J, the gap between germline ends came to 8 bases. The CDR3 loop reads CASSTGAEQFF. The CDR3 DNA reads TGTGCCAGCAGTACCGGAGCTGAGCAGTTCTTC.